Listed here are 4 T cell receptor beta chains from one sample, sequenced in a study of T cell changes during pregnancy in multiple sclerosis. The assay was immunoSEQ multiplex PCR, and TCRdb's table has in-frame clones only and misses some. Of tens of thousands of clones listed, approximately 90% are singletons. The sample consisted of peripheral blood, taken before pregnancy. The source of these receptors is a female donor with multiple sclerosis, enrolled in a pregnancy study.

The CDR3 nucleotides are TGCGCCAGTACTCCTTCCGGGACAGGGGGTGCCCACGAGCAGTACTTC. Translating it yields CASTPSGTGGAHEQYF. The genes are TRBV5-1 and TRBJ2-7, with 11 bases lining up with TRBD1. V was pared by 8 bases and J by 5 bases, with 15 bases of the junction left unmatched. Germline-derived CDR1 and CDR2 are SGHRS and YFSETQ. This CDR3 has 16 residues.

There are a few counts of this clone. V gene TRBV4-1 combines with J gene TRBJ2-7; 9 bases match TRBD2. The CDR3 is made up of 15 amino acids. CDR1 and CDR2 from the germline V gene are MGHRA and YSYEKL. The ends lost 1 base at V and 0 bases at J; junction bases unmatched: 1. The CDR3 spells CASSQALAGSYEQYF. The CDR3 DNA is TGCGCCAGCAGCCAAGCACTAGCGGGCTCCTACGAGCAGTACTTC.

J is TRBJ1-2 and V is TRBV10-3; TRBD1 might be the D (5 bases). This CDR3 contains 12 residues. The germline gives CDR1 ENHRY, CDR2 SYGVKD. V was trimmed by 7 bases and J by 4 bases, leaving 10 bases between them. CDR3 protein: CAINGGTYGYTF. Here the CDR3 DNA reads TGTGCCATCAATGGGGGGACCTATGGCTACACCTTC.

This sequence joins TRBV5-1 and TRBJ2-3, with TRBD1 matching 8 bases. The CDR3 covers 18 residues. V lost 3 bases and J lost 2; bases outside the gene matches: 14. In germline, CDR1 is SGHRS, CDR2 YFSETQ. The CDR3 spells CASSSKPTGGGFTDTQYF. The DNA of the CDR3 is TGCGCCAGCAGCTCGAAACCTACAGGGGGAGGTTTCACAGATACGCAGTATTTT.